This TCR beta chain was sequenced for a study of blood T cell repertoires in COVID-19. Study context: T cells, B-cell-depleted T cells, or PBMCs supplied cDNA or gDNA.

The ends lost 6 bases at V and 10 bases at J; junction bases unmatched: 8. Germline assignment: CDR1 ENHRY and CDR2 SYGVKD. The CDR3 sequence is 13 residues long. Authors' methods: It was from reference gene primer amplification that nucleated cell counts were estimated. The table came from immunoSEQ multiplex PCR; TCRdb's copy has only in-frame clones and leaves some out. From that table come the V and J calls and clone size; the DNA was used to work out D and trimming. The sample includes about 270,000 clones, approximately 90% of them seen just once. Participants were aged roughly 18 to 90 years from approximately 25 US areas. Self-reported history from a screening survey and questionnaire set each donor's cohort.

The V gene is TRBV10-3, the J gene TRBJ1-1; 10 bases are shared with TRBD1. The origin of this receptor is a man between 35 and 55 years old who had been exposed to COVID-19. The sequenced sample was PBMCs or T cells enriched from blood (not recorded which). The CDR3 loop is CAIRTGQGGSAFF. The CDR3 DNA is TGTGCCATCAGAACCGGACAGGGGGGGTCAGCTTTCTTT.